This T cell receptor (beta chain) emerged from a study of blood T cell repertoires in COVID-19. Per germline, CDR1 LNHDA and CDR2 SQIVND (reference sequence). This CDR3 is built from 14 residues. Trimming left V 1 base short and J 6 bases short, with 12 bases between. Assay used: immunoSEQ multiplex PCR; TCRdb lists only in-frame clones, some missing. The sample consists of 300,000 to 350,000 clones, 90% of them appearing once. This clone was found once. This sequence was found in a woman under 30 with acute COVID-19. The chain is built from TRBV19 and TRBJ1-1; tentatively, D is TRBD1 (5 bases). Sequenced sample: PBMCs or T cells enriched from blood (not recorded which). CDR3 region: CASSIVRLQAEAFF. DNA for the CDR3: TGTGCCAGTAGTATAGTTCGATTACAGGCTGAAGCTTTCTTT.